The 25 T cell receptor beta chains below all came from one sample that was sequenced in a study of neurological immune-mediated disorders. TCRdb itself ran the 5' RACE reads through MiXCR, one entry per CDR3 protein. In the table there are tens of thousands of distinct CDR3 sequences, around a fifth of which are singletons. The time point here: technical triplicate 3. The sequencing sample was made of PBMCs. The receptor set was obtained from a man in his sixties with HTLV-1-associated myelopathy (HAM/TSP).

This clonotype was counted at least ten times. This chain connects TRBV28 to TRBJ2-2; D is unclear. Germline-derived CDR1 and CDR2 are MDHEN and SYDVKM. The CDR3 consists of 17 residues. The germline V and J ends were trimmed by 6 bases and 5 bases, with 22 bases remaining between them. The CDR3 spells CASRVRGSGRWTGELFF. The CDR3 DNA sequence: TGTGCCAGCAGAGTCAGAGGATCTGGACGATGGACCGGGGAGCTGTTTTTT.

In this sample, this clonotype turned up many times. The chain links TRBV3-1 to TRBJ2-6, with 7 bases lining up with TRBD2. Germline CDR1 and CDR2: LGHDT and YNNKEL (reference sequence). The length of the CDR3 is 17 residues. The trim removed 4 bases at V and 3 bases at J, leaving 9 bases unmatched. As DNA, the CDR3 is TGTGCCAGCAGCCTACGCGGCGGGAGCAATGGGGCCAACGTCCTGACTTTC. It encodes CASSLRGGSNGANVLTF.

Many counts were recorded for this clonotype. The V gene is TRBV20-1, the J gene TRBJ2-1; 13 positions match TRBD2. V was clipped by 5 bases and J by 5 bases; unmatched bases: 6. Germline V gene lookup returns CDR1 DFQATT and CDR2 SNEGSKA (reference sequence). The CDR3 has 15 residues. The DNA for the CDR3 is TGCAGTGCTTTGGGGACTAGCGGGACCCACAATGAGCAGTTCTTC. Protein sequence: CSALGTSGTHNEQFF.

There are a few counts of this clonotype. The rearrangement uses TRBV5-1 and TRBJ2-1, with a possible D match to TRBD2 (6 bases). This CDR3 is built from 16 residues. Germline CDR1 SGHRS, CDR2 YFSETQ. V was shortened by 3 bases and J by 2 bases, with 15 bases between the two germline ends. CDR3 loop: CASSSLTSSAYNEQFF. The CDR3 DNA reads as TGCGCCAGCAGCTCCCTAACTAGCTCTGCCTACAATGAGCAGTTCTTC.

This clonotype was counted many times. This chain links TRBV20-1 with TRBJ2-5; 7 bases agree with TRBD2. V trimming: 4 bases; J trimming: 7 bases; junction bases outside the gene matches: 15. Germline V gene lookup returns CDR1 DFQATT and CDR2 SNEGSKA (reference sequence). The CDR3 runs to 15 residues. Written as DNA, the CDR3 is TGCAGTGCTACCCCCGGGGAGGGGATCCTCTTGACCCAGTACTTC. As protein: CSATPGEGILLTQYF.

This clonotype occurred many times. The chain has TRBV6-5 and TRBJ2-1; 12 nucleotides match TRBD2. Germline V CDR1 and CDR2: MNHEY, SVGAGI. The CDR3 totals 19 residues. Trimming at V came to 0 bases and at J to 0 bases, leaving 6 bases not matched to a gene. The CDR3 is CASSYSLAGGGSSYNEQFF. DNA of the CDR3: TGTGCCAGCAGTTACTCCCTAGCGGGAGGGGGGAGCTCCTACAATGAGCAGTTCTTC.

This chain joins TRBV20-1 and TRBJ1-5; the match to TRBD1 covers 9 bases. J gave up 4 bases and V 6 bases, and 7 bases lay outside the gene matches. Germline V gene data show CDR1 as DFQATT and CDR2 as SNEGSKA (reference sequence). This CDR3 has 14 residues. The CDR3 nucleotides read TGCAGTGCGGCACAGGGGGCCAGGAATCAGCCCCAGCATTTT. Residues: CSAAQGARNQPQHF.

In this sample, this clonotype turned up many times. The V gene is TRBV20-1, the J gene TRBJ2-1; 9 bases align to TRBD2. The V and J ends lost 0 bases and 5 bases, in that order; junction bases with no gene match: 17. This CDR3 region has 19 residues. Germline V gene data show CDR1 as DFQATT and CDR2 as SNEGSKA (reference sequence). DNA of the CDR3: TGCAGTGCTAGAGATATCGTGGCTAGCGGGAAGCATACACACAATGAGCAGTTCTTC. Its translation: CSARDIVASGKHTHNEQFF.

This clonotype has ten or more counts. The chain has TRBV20-1 and TRBJ1-5; 10 nucleotides match TRBD1. The germline gives CDR1 DFQATT, CDR2 SNEGSKA (reference sequence). With 2 bases clipped from V and 5 bases from J, the junction kept 6 bases outside the gene matches. This CDR3 has 15 amino acids. The CDR3 loop is CSARRGTGDDQPQHF. The CDR3 DNA reads as TGCAGTGCTAGACGAGGGACAGGGGATGATCAGCCCCAGCATTTT.

The chain joins TRBV7-2 to TRBJ2-3, with no clear D. The CDR3 is made up of 11 amino acids. In germline, CDR1 is SGHTA, CDR2 FQGNSA. Trimming pared 5 bases from V and 4 bases from J, leaving 4 bases between. CDR3 coding DNA: TGTGCCAGCAGCATGGCAGATACGCAGTATTTT. Translating gives CASSMADTQYF.

This clonotype was seen repeatedly, ten times or more. V usage is TRBV5-1 and J usage is TRBJ2-2, with 7 bases lining up with TRBD2. With V trimmed by 5 bases and J by 7 bases, 26 bases remained unmatched. The germline V gene encodes CDR1 SGHRS and CDR2 YFSETQ. The CDR3 contains 20 residues. For the CDR3, the DNA is TGCGCCAGCAGACAGTCAGCGGGACCTCGAGCGTTGAGAGCTAGCGGGGAGCTGTTTTTT. It codes for CASRQSAGPRALRASGELFF.

This clonotype was seen many times. V is TRBV20-1 and J is TRBJ1-1; TRBD1 matches 7 bases. The CDR3 covers 14 residues. Germline CDR1 reads DFQATT; CDR2 reads SNEGSKA (reference sequence). Germline trimming cut 2 bases from V and 0 bases from J; bases unmatched to any gene: 3. DNA for the CDR3: TGCAGTGCTAGACAAGGGACAGTGAACACTGAAGCTTTCTTT. The encoded protein is CSARQGTVNTEAFF.

The genes are TRBV5-6 and TRBJ2-1; no definite D call. CDR1 and CDR2 (germline): SGHDT, YYEEEE. Trimming took 2 bases from V and 7 from J, leaving 7 bases between them. The CDR3 is 12 amino acids. The chain's CDR3 is CASSFRGNEQFF. CDR3 nucleotides: TGTGCCAGCAGCTTCCGAGGAAATGAGCAGTTCTTC.

This clonotype was seen many times. DNA for the CDR3: TGCGCCAGCAGCCCTGAACGGGCCGCCTTAGCGGGGGAGCTGTTTTTT. This sequence encodes CASSPERAALAGELFF. The chain uses TRBV5-1 and TRBJ2-2; D possibly corresponds to TRBD2 (5 bases). Germline V lookup: CDR1 SGHRS, CDR2 YFSETQ. V lost 4 bases to trimming and J lost 8 bases, with 21 bases between them. CDR3 length: 16 amino acids.

This clonotype was recorded at least ten times. This chain uses TRBV20-1 with TRBJ2-1; 11 bases agree with TRBD2. The junction had 11 bases not matched to a gene; V was cut back by 3 bases and J by 4 bases. Per the germline V gene, CDR1 is DFQATT and CDR2 is SNEGSKA (reference sequence). The CDR3 sequence is 17 residues long. Written as DNA, the CDR3 is TGCAGTGCTAGCTCGGACCTCACTAGCGGGAGATACAATGAGCAGTTCTTC. This codes for CSASSDLTSGRYNEQFF.

This clonotype was seen repeatedly, ten times or more. This chain connects TRBV9 to TRBJ2-1; no clear D gene. CDR3 length: 12 residues. V was cut by 3 bases and J by 9 bases, with 10 bases left in between. CDR1 is SGDLS and CDR2 is YYNGEE in the germline V gene. CDR3 amino acids: CASSEPTAEQFF. The CDR3 DNA reads as TGTGCCAGCAGCGAGCCGACGGCTGAGCAGTTCTTC.

This clonotype has ten or more counts. The chain uses TRBV18 and TRBJ1-5, with no clear D. The V gene's germline CDR1 is KGHSH and CDR2 LQKENI. V was pared by 2 bases and J by 3 bases, with 8 bases between. The CDR3 totals 14 residues. The chain's CDR3 is CASSPSRNNQPQHF. The CDR3, as DNA: TGTGCCAGCTCACCATCCAGGAACAATCAGCCCCAGCATTTT.

The table lists this clonotype with many counts. V usage is TRBV7-9 and J usage is TRBJ2-1, with 16 bases that match TRBD2. CDR1 is SEHNR and CDR2 is FQNEAQ in the germline V gene (reference sequence). V dropped 3 bases and J dropped 7; count of bases not matched to a gene: 9. The CDR3 is 18 residues long. CDR3 nucleotides: TGTGCCAGCAGCTTGGGACTAGCGGGAGGGCCAATGGGGAATGAGCAGTTCTTC. As protein: CASSLGLAGGPMGNEQFF.

This clonotype has at least ten counts. The V gene is TRBV4-2, the J gene TRBJ2-6; no clear D. Per germline, CDR1 LGHNA and CDR2 YNFKEQ. Trimming pared 0 bases from V and 0 bases from J, leaving 3 bases between. The CDR3 spans 15 residues. The CDR3 coding sequence is TGTGCCAGCAGCCAAGAGGGCTCTGGGGCCAACGTCCTGACTTTC. Protein sequence: CASSQEGSGANVLTF.

This rearrangement joins TRBV20-1 to TRBJ2-2, with 13 positions matching TRBD2. Germline CDR1 reads DFQATT; CDR2 reads SNEGSKA (reference sequence). Losses at the gene ends were 5 bases for V and 5 bases for J; bases not matched to a gene: 11. The CDR3 has 17 amino acids. The CDR3 DNA follows: TGCAGTGCTCCCCATCGACTAGCGGGAGGTTTGACCGGGGAGCTGTTTTTT. It specifies CSAPHRLAGGLTGELFF.

This clonotype was seen many times. The CDR3 spells CASSPEVGPQHF. In DNA, the CDR3 is TGTGCCAGCAGCCCAGAAGTAGGGCCCCAGCATTTT. The rearrangement joins TRBV7-2 to TRBJ1-5; D is unresolved. Germline V gene sequence: CDR1 SGHTA, CDR2 FQGNSA. This CDR3 is 12 amino acids long. V lost 5 bases and J lost 9, with 11 bases in between.

This clonotype was seen many times. The gene calls are TRBV5-1 and TRBJ2-7; the match to TRBD2 covers 8 bases. CDR1 is SGHRS and CDR2 is YFSETQ in the germline V gene. V lost 0 bases and J lost 0; bases outside the gene matches: 8. This CDR3 is 17 amino acids long. The CDR3 loop is CASSLAYGGRSSYEQYF. Here the CDR3 DNA reads TGCGCCAGCAGCTTGGCCTATGGCGGGAGGAGCTCCTACGAGCAGTACTTC.

With regard to this clonotype: Germline is not matched at one junction end, which may reflect a read error. The CDR3 spells CASSPISNTAAFF. CDR3 nucleotides: TGTGCCAGCAGCCCCATAAGTAACACTGCAGCTTTCTTT. The chain is built from TRBV9 and TRBJ1-1, with unresolved D. The CDR3 consists of 13 residues. The germline V gene has CDR1 SGDLS and CDR2 YYNGEE. Full variable domain (outside the CDR3, taken from reference TRBV9 and TRBJ1-1): DSGVTQTPKHLITATGQRVTLRCSPRSGDLSVYWYQQSLDQGLQFLIQYYNGEERAKGNILERFSAQQFPDLHSELNLSSLELGDSALYFCASSPISNTAAFFGQGTRLTVV.

This chain uses TRBV20-1 with TRBJ2-1; D call uncertain. CDR1 is DFQATT and CDR2 is SNEGSKA in the germline V gene (reference sequence). With 3 bases removed from V and 4 bases from J, the gap between germline ends came to 22 bases. The CDR3 sequence is 17 residues long. The CDR3 spells CSASLSRPRARYNEQFF. The CDR3 DNA is TGCAGTGCTAGCCTATCACGACCGCGAGCAAGGTACAATGAGCAGTTCTTC.

Here the CDR3 reads CASSQGVGIDTQYF. CDR3 nucleotides: TGTGCCAGCAGCCAAGGGGTTGGGATAGATACGCAGTATTTT. This chain links TRBV4-2 with TRBJ2-3, with D uncertain. The germline V and J ends were trimmed by 1 base and 5 bases, with 10 bases remaining between them. The V gene's germline CDR1 is LGHNA and CDR2 YNFKEQ. This CDR3 comprises 14 residues.